These 16 T cell receptor beta chains originate from one sample sequenced in a study of blood T cells in healthy people across ages. Next came a second PCR, run for roughly 7 to 12 cycles, which used a sample-barcoded 5' primer along with a J-beta primer mix. TCRdb passed the 5' RACE reads through MiXCR, listing each CDR3 protein once. The data hold under 2,000,000 distinct CDR3 sequences, with 49% observed a single time. The specimen was blood. The source of these receptors is a woman between 40 and 50 years old in good health.

The J gene is TRBJ1-2, the V gene TRBV28; the D is unclear. Trimming removed 4 bases at V and 0 bases at J, with 12 bases between. In germline, CDR1 is MDHEN, CDR2 SYDVKM. The CDR3 is 15 residues long. CDR3 bases: TGTGCCAGCAGTTCCGGACGGTTAGCTAACTATGGCTACACCTTC. It specifies CASSSGRLANYGYTF.

The genes are TRBV5-1 and TRBJ2-5; TRBD2 aligns across 8 bases. Germline V gene lookup returns CDR1 SGHRS and CDR2 YFSETQ. CDR3 length equals 14 residues. The trim removed 4 bases at V and 3 bases at J, leaving 5 bases unmatched. CDR3 sequence: CASSRLSGEETQYF. The CDR3 bases are TGCGCCAGCAGCCGACTTAGCGGGGAAGAGACCCAGTACTTC.

This chain joins TRBV20-1 and TRBJ2-7, with TRBD1 identical over 10 bases. V lost 5 bases to trimming and J lost 4 bases; unmatched junction nucleotides: 8. Germline V CDR1 and CDR2: DFQATT, SNEGSKA (reference sequence). The CDR3 consists of 14 residues. CDR3 sequence (DNA): TGCAGTGCTGGACCCCGGGACAGGGGATACGAGCAGTACTTC. This sequence encodes CSAGPRDRGYEQYF.

The rearrangement uses TRBV20-1 and TRBJ2-3; 8 nucleotides align to TRBD2. Losses at the gene ends were 0 bases for V and 4 bases for J; bases not matched to a gene: 9. The CDR3 sequence is 16 residues long. Germline V gives CDR1 DFQATT, CDR2 SNEGSKA (reference sequence). The CDR3 protein is CSARDQTGGPADTQYF. CDR3 bases: TGCAGTGCTAGAGATCAAACGGGGGGGCCGGCAGATACGCAGTATTTT.

This clonotype has more than one count but fewer than ten. The V call is TRBV5-1, the J call TRBJ1-2; D remains ambiguous. Germline lookup yields CDR1 SGHRS and CDR2 YFSETQ. V gave up 4 bases and J gave up 3 bases, with 13 bases separating them. The CDR3 runs 14 residues. The CDR3 loop reads CASSAAILDYGYTF. As DNA, the CDR3 is TGCGCCAGCAGCGCAGCTATACTGGACTATGGCTACACCTTC. Drawing the rest from reference TRBV5-1 and TRBJ1-2, the complete variable domain is KAGVTQTPRYLIKTRGQQVTLSCSPISGHRSVSWYQQTPGQGLQFLFEYFSETQRNKGNFPGRFSGRQFSNSRSEMNVSTLELGDSALYLCASSAAILDYGYTFGSGTRLTVV.

This clonotype was observed a few times. The chain combines TRBV10-3 with TRBJ2-3; 7 bases line up with TRBD2. There are 16 residues in the CDR3. After removal of 6 bases from V and 0 bases from J, the junction contained 9 bases not matched to a gene. Germline CDR1 reads ENHRY; CDR2 reads SYGVKD. The CDR3 is CAISAISGGSTDTQYF. CDR3 nucleotides: TGTGCCATCAGCGCGATATCGGGGGGTAGCACAGATACGCAGTATTTT.

Written as DNA, the CDR3 is TGTGCCAGCAGTGAATACCTAGCGGGGGCGGACTACAATGAGCAGTTCTTC. Its translation: CASSEYLAGADYNEQFF. The chain combines TRBV25-1 with TRBJ2-1; 10 nucleotides match TRBD2. Trimming at V came to 0 bases and at J to 3 bases, leaving 5 bases not matched to a gene. Germline V gene sequence: CDR1 MGHDK, CDR2 SYGVNS. The CDR3 has 17 amino acids.

V is TRBV12-3 or TRBV12-4 and J is TRBJ2-4; D possibly uses TRBD1 or TRBD2 (6 bases each). Trimming took off 10 bases at V and 1 base at J, with 14 bases between the two ends. The CDR3 totals 14 residues. DNA of the CDR3: TGTGCCACCGGGGGCGCCCCGGCCAAAAACATTCAGTACTTC. Its translation is CATGGAPAKNIQYF.

V and J are TRBV6-5 and TRBJ2-7; D uncertain. The germline V gene has CDR1 MNHEY and CDR2 SVGAGI. Trimming removed 7 bases from V and 7 bases from J, with 17 bases in between. The CDR3 sequence is 13 residues long. CDR3 sequence: CASTDNPINEQYF. The CDR3 nucleotides read TGTGCCAGCACAGACAACCCAATTAATGAGCAGTACTTC.

The V gene is TRBV15, the J gene TRBJ2-3; D tentatively fits TRBD1 or TRBD2 (7 bases each). The germline V gene has CDR1 LNHNV and CDR2 YYDKDF (reference sequence). The CDR3 length is 18 residues. Trimming removed 0 bases from V and 0 bases from J, with 16 bases in between. The CDR3 region is CATSRDRQGGLSTDTQYF. CDR3 nucleotides: TGTGCCACCAGCAGAGATCGGCAGGGGGGACTAAGCACAGATACGCAGTATTTT.

Comments on this clonotype: One end of the junction does not line up with germline, which may come from a read error. This chain joins TRBV14 and TRBJ1-2; a weak D match, TRBD1 (5 bases). Germline V gene sequence: CDR1 SGHDN, CDR2 FVKESK. This CDR3 region has 14 residues. The CDR3 sequence: CASSQGTVTYGYTF. The CDR3 DNA reads TGTGCCAGTAGCCAAGGGACCGTCACCTATGGCTACACCTTC.

This clonotype has only one observation. The genes are TRBV9 and TRBJ2-5; 9 bases match TRBD2. The germline V gene encodes CDR1 SGDLS and CDR2 YYNGEE. The CDR3 spans 14 residues. V lost 0 bases and J lost 11; bases outside the gene matches: 8. CDR3 DNA: TGTGCCAGCAGCGTAGTGACTAGCGGCAATGAGCAGTACTTC. The encoded protein is CASSVVTSGNEQYF. Complete variable domain (other parts from reference TRBV9 and TRBJ2-5): DSGVTQTPKHLITATGQRVTLRCSPRSGDLSVYWYQQSLDQGLQFLIQYYNGEERAKGNILERFSAQQFPDLHSELNLSSLELGDSALYFCASSVVTSGNEQYFGPGTRLLVL.

V is TRBV24-1 and J is TRBJ2-4; perhaps TRBD2 as D (5 bases). The V gene's germline CDR1 is KGHDR and CDR2 SFDVKD. The CDR3 runs to 16 residues. V lost 4 bases, J lost 1 base, and 13 bases lay in between. As DNA, the CDR3 is TGTGCCACCAGTGAGGGGAGTAGGGTTGCCAAAAACATTCAGTACTTC. Translated, it gives CATSEGSRVAKNIQYF.

V usage is TRBV12-3 or TRBV12-4 and J usage is TRBJ2-7; no definite D call. The length of the CDR3 is 14 residues. V was shortened by 6 bases and J by 2 bases, with 14 bases between the two germline ends. The CDR3 here is CASRGHLGAYEQYF. The CDR3 DNA sequence: TGTGCCAGCAGGGGCCACCTGGGCGCCTACGAGCAGTACTTC.

Only a few counts were recorded for this clonotype. This chain connects TRBV24-1 to TRBJ1-2, with D possibly matching TRBD1 (6 bases). Per the germline V gene, CDR1 is KGHDR and CDR2 is SFDVKD. The CDR3 is made up of 15 amino acids. V lost 2 bases to trimming and J lost 0 bases, with 9 bases between them. The CDR3 bases are TGTGCCACCAGTGATTCCAGGGGAACTAACTATGGCTACACCTTC. Its protein product is CATSDSRGTNYGYTF.

Turning to this clonotype: A junction end diverges from the germline sequence, so it may reflect a read error. This chain connects TRBV7-9 to TRBJ2-1; D uncertain. The CDR3 has 15 amino acids. Germline-derived CDR1 and CDR2 are SEHNR and FQNEAQ (reference sequence). CDR3 bases: TGTGCCAGCAGCTTAAACATTGCGTCCTACAGTGAGCAGTTCTTC. It codes for CASSLNIASYSEQFF.